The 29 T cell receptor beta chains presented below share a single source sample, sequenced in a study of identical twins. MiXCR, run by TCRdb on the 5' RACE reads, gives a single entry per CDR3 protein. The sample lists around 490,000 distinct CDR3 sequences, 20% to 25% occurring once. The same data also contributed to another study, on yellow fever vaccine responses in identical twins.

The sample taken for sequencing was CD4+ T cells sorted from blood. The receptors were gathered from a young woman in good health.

CDR3 region: CASSRIAKNIQYF. CDR3 coding DNA: TGTGCCAGCAGCCGAATAGCCAAAAACATTCAGTACTTC. The chain recombines TRBV5-8 with TRBJ2-4; D is undetermined. The V gene's germline CDR1 is SGHTS and CDR2 YDEGEE. The CDR3 is 13 amino acids. Trimming shortened V by 4 bases and J by 0 bases, and 5 bases separated the two germline ends.

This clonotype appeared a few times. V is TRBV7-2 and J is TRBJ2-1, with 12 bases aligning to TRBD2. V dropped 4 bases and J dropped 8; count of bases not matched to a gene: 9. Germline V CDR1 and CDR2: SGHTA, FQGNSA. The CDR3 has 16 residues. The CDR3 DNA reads TGTGCCAGCAGCTCCCCGACTAGCGGGAGTGTATATGAGCAGTTCTTC. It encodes CASSSPTSGSVYEQFF.

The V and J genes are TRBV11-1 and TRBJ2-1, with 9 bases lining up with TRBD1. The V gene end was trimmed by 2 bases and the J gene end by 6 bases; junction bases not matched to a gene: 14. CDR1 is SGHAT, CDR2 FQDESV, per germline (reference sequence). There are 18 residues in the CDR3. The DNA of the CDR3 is TGTGCCAGCAGCTTAATTTCTTTTGGGGACAGGGTCAGCAATGAGCAGTTCTTC. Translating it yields CASSLISFGDRVSNEQFF.

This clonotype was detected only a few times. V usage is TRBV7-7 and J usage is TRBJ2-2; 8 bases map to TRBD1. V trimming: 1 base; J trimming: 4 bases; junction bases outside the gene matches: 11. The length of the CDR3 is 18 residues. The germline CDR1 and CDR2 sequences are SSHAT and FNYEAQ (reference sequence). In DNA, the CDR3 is TGTGCCAGCAGCTTAGGACTCCAGGGGGCGACAGGCACCGGGGAGCTGTTTTTT. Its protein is CASSLGLQGATGTGELFF. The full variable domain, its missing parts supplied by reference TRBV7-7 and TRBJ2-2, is GAGVSQSPRYKVTKRGQDVTLRCDPISSHATLYWYQQALGQGPEFLTYFNYEAQPDKSGLPSDRFSAERPEGSISTLTIQRTEQRDSAMYRCASSLGLQGATGTGELFFGEGSRLTVL.

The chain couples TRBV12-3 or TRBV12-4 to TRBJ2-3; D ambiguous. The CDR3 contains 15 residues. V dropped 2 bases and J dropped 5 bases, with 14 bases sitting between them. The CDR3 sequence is CASSLLGRTGDTQYF. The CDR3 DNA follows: TGTGCCAGCAGTTTATTGGGCCGGACGGGAGATACGCAGTATTTT.

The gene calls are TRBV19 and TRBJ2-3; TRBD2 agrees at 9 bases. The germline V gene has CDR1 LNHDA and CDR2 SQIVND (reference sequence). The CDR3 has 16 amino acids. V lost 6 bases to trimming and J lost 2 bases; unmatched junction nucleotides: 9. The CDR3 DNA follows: TGTGCCAGTAGGAGTAGCGGGAGCGTTTTCACAGATACGCAGTATTTT. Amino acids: CASRSSGSVFTDTQYF. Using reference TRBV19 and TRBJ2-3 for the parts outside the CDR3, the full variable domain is DGGITQSPKYLFRKEGQNVTLSCEQNLNHDAMYWYRQDPGQGLRLIYYSQIVNDFQKGDIAEGYSVSREKKESFPLTVTSAQKNPTAFYLCASRSSGSVFTDTQYFGPGTRLTVL.

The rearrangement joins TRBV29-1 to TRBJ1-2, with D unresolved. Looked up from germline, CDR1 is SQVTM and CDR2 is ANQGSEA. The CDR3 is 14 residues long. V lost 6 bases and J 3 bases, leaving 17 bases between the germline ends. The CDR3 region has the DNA TGCAGCGTCCAAAAGACACAAAGGGACTATGGCTACACCTTC. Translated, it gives CSVQKTQRDYGYTF.

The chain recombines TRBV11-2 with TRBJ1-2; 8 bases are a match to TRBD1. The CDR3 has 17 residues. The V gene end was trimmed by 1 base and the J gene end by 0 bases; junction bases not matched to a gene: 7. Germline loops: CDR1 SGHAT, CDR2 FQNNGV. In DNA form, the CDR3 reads TGTGCCAGCAGCTTAGGGACAGGGCTGGGAGCTAACTATGGCTACACCTTC. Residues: CASSLGTGLGANYGYTF.

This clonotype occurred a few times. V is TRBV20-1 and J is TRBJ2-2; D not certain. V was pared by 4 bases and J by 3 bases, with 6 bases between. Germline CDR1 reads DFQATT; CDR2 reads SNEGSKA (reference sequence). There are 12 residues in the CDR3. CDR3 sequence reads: CSATRDTGELFF. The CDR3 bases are TGCAGTGCTACCAGAGACACCGGGGAGCTGTTTTTT.

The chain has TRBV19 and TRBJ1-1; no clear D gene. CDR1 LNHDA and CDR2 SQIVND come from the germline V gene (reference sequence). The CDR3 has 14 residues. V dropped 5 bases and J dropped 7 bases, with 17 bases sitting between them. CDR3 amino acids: CASSHDGVMGEAFF. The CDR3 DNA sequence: TGTGCCAGTAGTCACGACGGGGTGATGGGTGAAGCTTTCTTT.

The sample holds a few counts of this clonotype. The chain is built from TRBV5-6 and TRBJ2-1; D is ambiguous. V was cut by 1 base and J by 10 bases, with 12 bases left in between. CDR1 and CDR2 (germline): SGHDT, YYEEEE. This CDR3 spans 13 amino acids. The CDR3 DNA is TGTGCCAGCAGCTTGTCGTTGAGTCGGGAGCAGTTCTTC. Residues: CASSLSLSREQFF.

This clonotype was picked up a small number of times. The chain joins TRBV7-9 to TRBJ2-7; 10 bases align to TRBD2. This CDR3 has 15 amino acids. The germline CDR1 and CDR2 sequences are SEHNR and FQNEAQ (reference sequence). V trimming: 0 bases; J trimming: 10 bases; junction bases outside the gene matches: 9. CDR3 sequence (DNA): TGTGCCAGCAGCTTAGCGAGCGGGAGGGTGTTTGAACAGTACTTC. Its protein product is CASSLASGRVFEQYF.

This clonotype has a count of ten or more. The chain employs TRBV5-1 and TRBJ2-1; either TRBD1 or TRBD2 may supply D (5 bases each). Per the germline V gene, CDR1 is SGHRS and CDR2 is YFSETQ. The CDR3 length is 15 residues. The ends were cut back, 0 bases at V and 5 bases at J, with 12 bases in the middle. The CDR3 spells CASSLAGSWNNEQFF. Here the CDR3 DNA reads TGCGCCAGCAGCTTGGCAGGGAGTTGGAACAATGAGCAGTTCTTC. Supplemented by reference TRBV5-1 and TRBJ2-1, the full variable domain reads KAGVTQTPRYLIKTRGQQVTLSCSPISGHRSVSWYQQTPGQGLQFLFEYFSETQRNKGNFPGRFSGRQFSNSRSEMNVSTLELGDSALYLCASSLAGSWNNEQFFGPGTRLTVL.

DNA for the CDR3: TGTGCCAGCACCTCCAAACGGGCCCTTCAGCCCCAGCATTTT. This codes for CASTSKRALQPQHF. This chain connects TRBV6-2 or TRBV6-3 to TRBJ1-5; D gene ambiguous. V shed 7 bases and J shed 6 bases, with 16 bases lying between them. CDR3 length: 14 residues. CDR1 is MNHEY, CDR2 SVGEGT, per germline.

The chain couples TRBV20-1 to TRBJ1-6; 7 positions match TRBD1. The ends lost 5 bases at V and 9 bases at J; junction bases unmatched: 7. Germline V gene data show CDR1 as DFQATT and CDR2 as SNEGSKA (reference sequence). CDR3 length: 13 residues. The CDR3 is CSALTGSISPLHF. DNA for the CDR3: TGCAGTGCTTTGACAGGGTCTATTTCACCCCTCCACTTT.

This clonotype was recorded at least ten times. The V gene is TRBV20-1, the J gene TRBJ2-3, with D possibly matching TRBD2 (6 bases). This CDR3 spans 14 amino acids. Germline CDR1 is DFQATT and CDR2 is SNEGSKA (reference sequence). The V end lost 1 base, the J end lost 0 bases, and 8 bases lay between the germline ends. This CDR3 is CSARVAASTDTQYF. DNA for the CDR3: TGCAGTGCTAGAGTAGCGGCTAGCACAGATACGCAGTATTTT.

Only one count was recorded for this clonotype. In DNA, the CDR3 is TGTGCCAGCAGTGGCGTGTCTCGGCCCTCAGATACGCAGTATTTT. This gives the protein CASSGVSRPSDTQYF. V usage is TRBV12-3 or TRBV12-4 and J usage is TRBJ2-3; D unresolved. The CDR3 is made up of 15 amino acids. V was pared by 5 bases and J by 4 bases, with 16 bases between.

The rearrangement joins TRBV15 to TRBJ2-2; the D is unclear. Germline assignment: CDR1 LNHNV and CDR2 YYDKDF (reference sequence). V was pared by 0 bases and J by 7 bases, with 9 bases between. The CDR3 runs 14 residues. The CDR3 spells CATSRDRASGELFF. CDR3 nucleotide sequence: TGTGCCACCAGCAGAGACCGGGCCAGCGGGGAGCTGTTTTTT.

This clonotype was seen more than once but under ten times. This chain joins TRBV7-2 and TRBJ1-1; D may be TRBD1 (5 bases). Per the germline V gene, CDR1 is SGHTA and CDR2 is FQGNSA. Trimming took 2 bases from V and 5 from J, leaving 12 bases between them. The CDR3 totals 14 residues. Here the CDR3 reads CASSLRGPGTEAFF. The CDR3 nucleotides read TGTGCCAGCAGCTTACGGGGCCCGGGAACTGAAGCTTTCTTT.

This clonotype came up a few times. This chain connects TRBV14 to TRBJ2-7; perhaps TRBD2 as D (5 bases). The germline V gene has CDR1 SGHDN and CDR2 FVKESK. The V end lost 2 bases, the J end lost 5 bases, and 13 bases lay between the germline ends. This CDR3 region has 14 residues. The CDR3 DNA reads TGTGCCAGCAGCCAACGGGAAATTTCCCACGAGCAGTACGTC. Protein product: CASSQREISHEQYV.

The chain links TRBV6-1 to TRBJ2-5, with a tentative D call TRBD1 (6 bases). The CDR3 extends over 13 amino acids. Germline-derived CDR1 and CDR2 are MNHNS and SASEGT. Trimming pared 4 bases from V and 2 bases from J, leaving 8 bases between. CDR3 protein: CASSGQVQETQYF. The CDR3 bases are TGTGCCAGCAGTGGACAGGTGCAAGAGACCCAGTACTTC.

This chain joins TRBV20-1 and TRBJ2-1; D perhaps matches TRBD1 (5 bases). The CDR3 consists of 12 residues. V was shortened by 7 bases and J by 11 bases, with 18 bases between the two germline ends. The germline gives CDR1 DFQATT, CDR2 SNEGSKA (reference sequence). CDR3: CSVDRAQGQQFF. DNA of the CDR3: TGCAGTGTAGATAGGGCCCAGGGTCAGCAGTTCTTC.

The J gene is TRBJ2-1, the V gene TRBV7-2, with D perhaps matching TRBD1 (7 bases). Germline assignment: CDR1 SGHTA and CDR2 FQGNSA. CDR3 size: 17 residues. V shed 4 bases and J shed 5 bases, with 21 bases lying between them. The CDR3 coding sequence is TGTGCCAGCAGCTCAGGGGGTCTTGCGGGAATCGACAATGAGCAGTTCTTC. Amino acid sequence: CASSSGGLAGIDNEQFF.

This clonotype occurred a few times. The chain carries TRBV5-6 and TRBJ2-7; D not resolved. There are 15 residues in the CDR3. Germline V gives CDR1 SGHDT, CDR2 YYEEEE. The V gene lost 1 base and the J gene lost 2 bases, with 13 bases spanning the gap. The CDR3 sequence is CASSLLPDGAYEQYF. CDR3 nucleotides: TGTGCCAGCAGCTTGCTTCCGGACGGAGCCTACGAGCAGTACTTC.

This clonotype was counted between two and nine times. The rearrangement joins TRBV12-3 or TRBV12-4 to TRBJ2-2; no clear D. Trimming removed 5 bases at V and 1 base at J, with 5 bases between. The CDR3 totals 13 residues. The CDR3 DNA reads TGTGCCAGCAGTCAGAAGAACACCGGGGAGCTGTTTTTT. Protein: CASSQKNTGELFF.

The CDR3 protein is CASSTTGRIPQETQYF. CDR3 DNA sequence: TGTGCCAGCAGTACGACAGGTAGAATACCACAAGAGACCCAGTACTTC. V is TRBV6-1 and J is TRBJ2-5, with D maybe TRBD1 (6 bases). CDR3 length: 16 amino acids. Germline V lookup: CDR1 MNHNS, CDR2 SASEGT. V was trimmed by 5 bases and J by 2 bases, leaving 18 bases between them.

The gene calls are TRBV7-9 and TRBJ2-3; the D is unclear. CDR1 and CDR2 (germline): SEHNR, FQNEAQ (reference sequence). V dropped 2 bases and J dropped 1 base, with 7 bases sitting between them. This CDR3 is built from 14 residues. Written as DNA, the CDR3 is TGTGCCAGCAGCTTATCTAGGGGCACAGATACGCAGTATTTT. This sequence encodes CASSLSRGTDTQYF.

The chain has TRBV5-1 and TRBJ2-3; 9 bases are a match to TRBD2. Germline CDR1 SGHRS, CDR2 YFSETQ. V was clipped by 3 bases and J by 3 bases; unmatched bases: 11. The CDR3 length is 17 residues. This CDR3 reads CASSWAGLSGGTDTQYF. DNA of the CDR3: TGCGCCAGCAGCTGGGCCGGACTAAGCGGGGGGACAGATACGCAGTATTTT. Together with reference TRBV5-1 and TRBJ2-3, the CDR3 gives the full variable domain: KAGVTQTPRYLIKTRGQQVTLSCSPISGHRSVSWYQQTPGQGLQFLFEYFSETQRNKGNFPGRFSGRQFSNSRSEMNVSTLELGDSALYLCASSWAGLSGGTDTQYFGPGTRLTVL.

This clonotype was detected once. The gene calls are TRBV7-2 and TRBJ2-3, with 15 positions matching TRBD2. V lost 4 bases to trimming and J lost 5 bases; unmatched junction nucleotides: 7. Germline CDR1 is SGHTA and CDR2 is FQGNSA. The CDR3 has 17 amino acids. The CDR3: CASSSWTSGGARDTQYF. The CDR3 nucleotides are TGTGCCAGCAGCTCCTGGACTAGCGGGGGGGCCAGAGATACGCAGTATTTT.